This T cell receptor (beta chain) was recovered during a study of metastatic and nonmetastatic thyroid tumors. Whole-study context: Peripheral blood and tumor or nodule samples from malignant and benign thyroid patients were compared. Study results and caveats: Malignant tumors reportedly showed significantly higher TCR beta diversity than benign nodules in both blood and tumor.

Each patient went into thyroid surgery without having received any treatment. By share, this clone counts as medium-sized. Antigen: not known. V was cut by 6 bases and J by 0 bases, with 11 bases left in between. The germline CDR1 and CDR2 sequences are SEHNR and FQNEAQ (reference sequence). The CDR3 loop spans 15 amino acids. TCRdb ran MiXCR on the PCR reads. Of 6,500 to 9,000 clones in the sample, roughly 24% were seen once. What was sequenced was adjacent normal tissue. This chain connects TRBV7-9 to TRBJ2-2; D tentatively fits TRBD1 or TRBD2 (5 bases each). This clonotype originated in a female donor with papillary thyroid cancer or a benign thyroid nodule (not recorded which). Some clones in this sample may be carry-over from other donors' samples. CDR3 nucleotides: TGTGCCAGCAGGCCCGGGACCGCGAACACCGGGGAGCTGTTTTTT. Translated: CASRPGTANTGELFF. The variable domain in full, completed from reference TRBV7-9 and TRBJ2-2, reads DTGVSQNPRHKITKRGQNVTFRCDPISEHNRLYWYRQTLGQGPEFLTYFQNEAQLEKSRLLSDRFSAERPKGSFSTLEIQRTEQGDSAMYLCASRPGTANTGELFFGEGSRLTVL.